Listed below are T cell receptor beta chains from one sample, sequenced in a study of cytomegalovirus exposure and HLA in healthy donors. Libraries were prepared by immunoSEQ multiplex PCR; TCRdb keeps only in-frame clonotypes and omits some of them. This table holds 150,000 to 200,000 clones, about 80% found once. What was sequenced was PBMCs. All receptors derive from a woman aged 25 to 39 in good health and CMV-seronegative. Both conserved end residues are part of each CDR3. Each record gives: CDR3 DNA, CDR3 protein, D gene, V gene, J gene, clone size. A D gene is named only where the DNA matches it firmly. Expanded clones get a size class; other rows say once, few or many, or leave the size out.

CDR3nt: TGTGCCAGCAGTTACTCGCGCGGGTCCGGGGAGCAGTACTTC; CDR3aa: CASSYSRGSGEQYF; d_gene: -; v_gene: TRBV6-5; j_gene: TRBJ2-7; abundance: -
CDR3nt: TGTGCCAGCAAGAAGCGGGGAACTAGCACAGATACGCAGTATTTT; CDR3aa: CASKKRGTSTDTQYF; d_gene: TRBD2; v_gene: TRBV6-5; j_gene: TRBJ2-3; abundance: -
CDR3nt: TGTGCCAGCAGCACTCCGACAGGGGGCCCGTCAGGCACAGATACGCAGTATTTT; CDR3aa: CASSTPTGGPSGTDTQYF; d_gene: -; v_gene: TRBV21-1; j_gene: TRBJ2-3; abundance: -
CDR3nt: TGTGCCAGCAGTGGGAGAGCAGGGTTTTCAGTAGACACGCAGTATTTT; CDR3aa: CASSGRAGFSVDTQYF; d_gene: -; v_gene: TRBV6-1; j_gene: TRBJ2-3; abundance: -
CDR3nt: TGCGCCAGCAGCTTGGACCGACGACAGGGGGTGGCTGAAGCTTTCTTT; CDR3aa: CASSLDRRQGVAEAFF; d_gene: TRBD1; v_gene: TRBV5-1; j_gene: TRBJ1-1; abundance: once
CDR3nt: TGTGCCACCAGCAGAGCGAATTCACCCCTCCACTTT; CDR3aa: CATSRANSPLHF; d_gene: -; v_gene: TRBV15; j_gene: TRBJ1-6; abundance: -
CDR3nt: TGCGCCAGCAGCTTGTCTAGCGGGGGCACAGATACGCAGTATTTT; CDR3aa: CASSLSSGGTDTQYF; d_gene: TRBD2; v_gene: TRBV5-1; j_gene: TRBJ2-3; abundance: -
CDR3nt: TGCGCCAGCAGCTTGGGAGGAACAGATACGCAGTATTTT; CDR3aa: CASSLGGTDTQYF; d_gene: -; v_gene: TRBV5-1; j_gene: TRBJ2-3; abundance: -
CDR3nt: TGTGCCAGCAGTGAGCCTTGGACAGGGGCTCCGTTGGACACTGAAGCTTTCTTT; CDR3aa: CASSEPWTGAPLDTEAFF; d_gene: TRBD1; v_gene: TRBV6-1; j_gene: TRBJ1-1; abundance: -
CDR3nt: TGTGCCAGCAGCCAAGATCGGGGACTCCGTGACTTATCCTACGAGCAGTACTTC; CDR3aa: CASSQDRGLRDLSYEQYF; d_gene: -; v_gene: TRBV4-2; j_gene: TRBJ2-7; abundance: -
CDR3nt: TGTGCCAGCACGCAGACAGGGGCGGGAAATGAGCAGTTCTTC; CDR3aa: CASTQTGAGNEQFF; d_gene: TRBD1; v_gene: TRBV6-6; j_gene: TRBJ2-1; abundance: -
CDR3nt: TGCGCCAGCTGGGAAGGGACAGGGAGGCATTACGAGCAGTACTTC; CDR3aa: CASWEGTGRHYEQYF; d_gene: TRBD1; v_gene: TRBV5-1; j_gene: TRBJ2-7; abundance: few
CDR3nt: TGTGCCAGCAGCCCCCAGGGGCAACGAACTAATGAAAAACTGTTTTTT; CDR3aa: CASSPQGQRTNEKLFF; d_gene: -; v_gene: TRBV5-4; j_gene: TRBJ1-4; abundance: few
CDR3nt: TGTGCCAGCAGTTTATCTCCAGCGGGGGGGCGTGGTGAGCAGTTCTTC; CDR3aa: CASSLSPAGGRGEQFF; d_gene: TRBD2; v_gene: TRBV27; j_gene: TRBJ2-1; abundance: -
CDR3nt: TGCAGCGTTGACCCCCGAGGGGGAAGGGGCAATCAGCCCCAGCATTTT; CDR3aa: CSVDPRGGRGNQPQHF; d_gene: -; v_gene: TRBV29-1; j_gene: TRBJ1-5; abundance: -
CDR3nt: TGTGCTAGTGCCCACGACAGGGGCTATCAGCCCCAGCATTTT; CDR3aa: CASAHDRGYQPQHF; d_gene: TRBD1; v_gene: TRBV12-5; j_gene: TRBJ1-5; abundance: -
CDR3nt: TGTGCCACCGCACTTAGATTGGGGGCCCACGAGCAGTACTTC; CDR3aa: CATALRLGAHEQYF; d_gene: -; v_gene: TRBV27; j_gene: TRBJ2-7; abundance: -
CDR3nt: TGTGCCAGCAGCACCCGGACAGGGGAAGGTAGCTATGGCTACACCTTC; CDR3aa: CASSTRTGEGSYGYTF; d_gene: TRBD1; v_gene: TRBV13; j_gene: TRBJ1-2; abundance: -
CDR3nt: TGCGCCAGCAGCCGGTCAGAGACAGGGAGCTCCTATAATTCACCCCTCCACTTT; CDR3aa: CASSRSETGSSYNSPLHF; d_gene: TRBD1; v_gene: TRBV4-1; j_gene: TRBJ1-6; abundance: few
CDR3nt: TGCGCCAGCAGCTTGGTTGGGACAGCTAGCTCCTATAATTCACCCCTCCACTTT; CDR3aa: CASSLVGTASSYNSPLHF; d_gene: TRBD1; v_gene: TRBV5-1; j_gene: TRBJ1-6; abundance: -
CDR3nt: TGTGCCAGCTCACCCTTCAGGGAGGCCTACGAGCAGTACTTC; CDR3aa: CASSPFREAYEQYF; d_gene: -; v_gene: TRBV18; j_gene: TRBJ2-7; abundance: -
CDR3nt: TGTGCCAGTAGCATGGCCTCACCGGGACTATCGTTCTTC; CDR3aa: CASSMASPGLSFF; d_gene: TRBD2; v_gene: TRBV19; j_gene: TRBJ2-1; abundance: few
CDR3nt: TGTGCCAGCAGCTTAGGGCTAGCCATGGGGGAGACCCAGTACTTC; CDR3aa: CASSLGLAMGETQYF; d_gene: -; v_gene: TRBV7-2; j_gene: TRBJ2-5; abundance: -
CDR3nt: TGCGCCAGCAGCTTGAGAATGTCGACAGGGGCAACTAATGAAAAACTGTTTTTT; CDR3aa: CASSLRMSTGATNEKLFF; d_gene: TRBD1; v_gene: TRBV5-1; j_gene: TRBJ1-4; abundance: -
CDR3nt: TGCAGCTTCAAGGAGACGGCGGGGACCCCCAGGGAGACCCAGTACTTC; CDR3aa: CSFKETAGTPRETQYF; d_gene: -; v_gene: TRBV29-1; j_gene: TRBJ2-5; abundance: -
CDR3nt: TGTGCCAGCAGCTTGGAGACAGGGATCTCCTACGAGCAGTACTTC; CDR3aa: CASSLETGISYEQYF; d_gene: TRBD1; v_gene: TRBV7-2; j_gene: TRBJ2-7; abundance: -
CDR3nt: TGCGCCAGCAGCTTGGCAGGGGGCGCGAACACTGAAGCTTTCTTT; CDR3aa: CASSLAGGANTEAFF; d_gene: TRBD1; v_gene: TRBV5-1; j_gene: TRBJ1-1; abundance: -
CDR3nt: TGTGCCAGCAGCCCCTGGGGGGTGGGCGGCTACACCTTC; CDR3aa: CASSPWGVGGYTF; d_gene: -; v_gene: TRBV7-2; j_gene: TRBJ1-2; abundance: -
CDR3nt: TGTGCCAGCAGCTTGGCCGGGGGAAATTCACCCCTCCACTTT; CDR3aa: CASSLAGGNSPLHF; d_gene: -; v_gene: TRBV5-4; j_gene: TRBJ1-6; abundance: -
CDR3nt: TGTGCGAGCGCGGGGAGGGGGACAGATACGCAGTATTTT; CDR3aa: CASAGRGTDTQYF; d_gene: -; v_gene: TRBV9; j_gene: TRBJ2-3; abundance: few
CDR3nt: TGTGCCATCAGGGGGGACAGGGAAGCAGAGAACACTGAAGCTTTCTTT; CDR3aa: CAIRGDREAENTEAFF; d_gene: TRBD1; v_gene: TRBV10-3; j_gene: TRBJ1-1; abundance: -
CDR3nt: TGTGCCAGTAGTTTAGGACATGCTGGAAACACCATATATTTT; CDR3aa: CASSLGHAGNTIYF; d_gene: -; v_gene: TRBV19; j_gene: TRBJ1-3; abundance: -
CDR3nt: TGTGCCAGTAGTATACTCGGACAGGGTAAGGGCAATCAGCCCCAGCATTTT; CDR3aa: CASSILGQGKGNQPQHF; d_gene: TRBD1; v_gene: TRBV19; j_gene: TRBJ1-5; abundance: -
CDR3nt: TGTGCCAGCAGCTTGCCGGACAGGGGGTTGAAGACTGAAGCTTTCTTT; CDR3aa: CASSLPDRGLKTEAFF; d_gene: TRBD1; v_gene: TRBV5-6; j_gene: TRBJ1-1; abundance: -
CDR3nt: TGTGCCAGTAGTATGTGGCGGGGGGCCGACGAGCAGTACTTC; CDR3aa: CASSMWRGADEQYF; d_gene: TRBD2; v_gene: TRBV19; j_gene: TRBJ2-7; abundance: -
CDR3nt: TGTGCCAGCAGTTACGATCCGGGTCCGGGTGGCTACACCTTC; CDR3aa: CASSYDPGPGGYTF; d_gene: -; v_gene: TRBV6-6; j_gene: TRBJ1-2; abundance: -
CDR3nt: TGTGCCAGCAGTGCAACTAGCGGGGTCCGAGGTACGCAGTATTTT; CDR3aa: CASSATSGVRGTQYF; d_gene: TRBD2; v_gene: TRBV6-1; j_gene: TRBJ2-3; abundance: -
CDR3nt: TGTGCCAGTACCCGACAGATTTCAACTAATGAAAAACTGTTTTTT; CDR3aa: CASTRQISTNEKLFF; d_gene: -; v_gene: TRBV19; j_gene: TRBJ1-4; abundance: once
CDR3nt: TGTGCCAGCAGCTTGGCCCTTAGCACAGATACGCAGTATTTT; CDR3aa: CASSLALSTDTQYF; d_gene: -; v_gene: TRBV5-6; j_gene: TRBJ2-3; abundance: -
CDR3nt: TGCGCCAGCAGCCAGGTTAGGGGGTTAGAAGAGACCCAGTACTTC; CDR3aa: CASSQVRGLEETQYF; d_gene: -; v_gene: TRBV5-1; j_gene: TRBJ2-5; abundance: -
CDR3nt: TGTGCCAGCCCCCGGGGAGAGTCGGAGGGCCAAGAGACCCAGTACTTC; CDR3aa: CASPRGESEGQETQYF; d_gene: -; v_gene: TRBV21-1; j_gene: TRBJ2-5; abundance: -
CDR3nt: TGCGCCAGCAGCCAAGATCAGGGGGCCTGGGAGCAGTTCTTC; CDR3aa: CASSQDQGAWEQFF; d_gene: TRBD1; v_gene: TRBV4-3; j_gene: TRBJ2-1; abundance: -
CDR3nt: TGCGCCAGCAGCCGAGTAGCGGGGGCCGAAAACATTCAGTACTTC; CDR3aa: CASSRVAGAENIQYF; d_gene: TRBD2; v_gene: TRBV5-1; j_gene: TRBJ2-4; abundance: -
CDR3nt: TGTGCCAGCAGTTTTGAGGGGAGGGACTATGGCTACACCTTC; CDR3aa: CASSFEGRDYGYTF; d_gene: -; v_gene: TRBV28; j_gene: TRBJ1-2; abundance: once
CDR3nt: TGCAGCGTCGCCTCCGGGTCCCAAGAGACCCAGTACTTC; CDR3aa: CSVASGSQETQYF; d_gene: -; v_gene: TRBV29-1; j_gene: TRBJ2-5; abundance: -
CDR3nt: TGTGCCAGCAGCTTGGTGGGCCGAGCGGGAGAGACCCAGTACTTC; CDR3aa: CASSLVGRAGETQYF; d_gene: -; v_gene: TRBV5-6; j_gene: TRBJ2-5; abundance: -
CDR3nt: TGTGCCAGCAGCCACCGACAGGGGAGATGGCACGAGCAGTACTTC; CDR3aa: CASSHRQGRWHEQYF; d_gene: TRBD1; v_gene: TRBV13; j_gene: TRBJ2-7; abundance: -
CDR3nt: TGTGCCAGCCCGGGTCGCGCGGGAGGCTACACCTTC; CDR3aa: CASPGRAGGYTF; d_gene: -; v_gene: TRBV6-4; j_gene: TRBJ1-2; abundance: -